The sequence of this T cell receptor (beta chain) was determined in a study of blood T cell repertoires in COVID-19. Study in general: Sites across the United States, Italy and Spain contributed samples from acute and convalescent COVID-19. T cells, B-cell-depleted T cells, or PBMCs supplied cDNA or gDNA.

A Seattle source enrolled patients during active infection and followed them longitudinally. Germline V gives CDR1 KGHSH, CDR2 LQKENI. This CDR3 has 16 residues. V dropped 2 bases and J dropped 8; count of bases not matched to a gene: 9. Original methodology: Reference gene primer amplification gave nucleated cell count estimates. The table came from immunoSEQ multiplex PCR; TCRdb's copy has only in-frame clones and leaves some out. V and J calls and clone size are copied from that table; D and trimming were computed from the DNA. The sample lists some 220,000 clones, 75% to 90% occurring once. The source of this sequence is a woman aged 70-85 years with COVID-19, enrolled during active disease. The sample comprised peripheral blood. The chain links TRBV18 to TRBJ1-6; 7 nucleotides align to TRBD1. This CDR3 reads CASSPTGQAPDSPLHF. The CDR3 DNA follows: TGTGCCAGCTCACCAACTGGACAGGCTCCGGATTCACCCCTCCACTTT.